This T cell receptor (beta chain) came from a study of blood T cell repertoires in COVID-19. Per the authors' pipeline: Amplified reference gene primers provided the basis for estimating nucleated cell counts. TCRdb's table, derived via immunoSEQ multiplex PCR, lists solely in-frame clones and lacks some. V, J and clone size are those of that table, while D and trimming were read from the DNA. The sample lists under 200,000 clones, around 83% seen once, with 0.99% in the top ten. This CDR3 is built from 15 residues. Germline assignment: CDR1 SGHAT and CDR2 FQNNGV. V gave up 2 bases and J gave up 5 bases; unmatched junction bases: 8.

Sequenced input: peripheral blood. The chain employs TRBV11-2 and TRBJ1-1; 7 nucleotides align to TRBD1. This clonotype was sampled from a man aged 18 to 30 with acute or convalescent COVID-19. The CDR3 spells CASSLTEGAMTEAFF. The CDR3 DNA is TGTGCCAGCAGCTTAACTGAGGGGGCAATGACTGAAGCTTTCTTT.